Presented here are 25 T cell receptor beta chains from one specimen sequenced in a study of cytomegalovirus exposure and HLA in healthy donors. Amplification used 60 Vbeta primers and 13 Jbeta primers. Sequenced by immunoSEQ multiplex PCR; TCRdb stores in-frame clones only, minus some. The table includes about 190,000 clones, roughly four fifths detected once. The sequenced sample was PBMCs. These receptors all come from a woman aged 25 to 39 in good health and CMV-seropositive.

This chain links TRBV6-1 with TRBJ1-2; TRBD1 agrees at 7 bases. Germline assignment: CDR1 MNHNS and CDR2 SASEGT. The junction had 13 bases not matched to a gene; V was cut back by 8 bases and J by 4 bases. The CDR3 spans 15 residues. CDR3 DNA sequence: TGTGCCAGCGAAGATCACAGGGGTGCTGGCTATGGCTACACCTTC. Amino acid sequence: CASEDHRGAGYGYTF.

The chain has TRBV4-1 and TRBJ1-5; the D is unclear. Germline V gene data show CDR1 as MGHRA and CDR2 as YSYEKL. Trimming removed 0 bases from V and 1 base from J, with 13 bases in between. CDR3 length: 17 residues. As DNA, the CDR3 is TGCGCCAGCAGCCAAGAAGGTTCCCAGGTCAGCAATCAGCCCCAGCATTTT. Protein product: CASSQEGSQVSNQPQHF.

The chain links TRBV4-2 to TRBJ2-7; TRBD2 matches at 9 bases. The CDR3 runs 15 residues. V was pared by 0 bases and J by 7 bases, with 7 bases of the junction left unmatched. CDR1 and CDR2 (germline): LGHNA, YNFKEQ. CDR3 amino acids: CASSQDPSGIEEQYF. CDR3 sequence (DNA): TGTGCCAGCAGCCAAGATCCTAGCGGGATTGAAGAGCAGTACTTC.

CDR3 nucleotides: TGCGCCAGCAGCCAGGTTCCCGGGACTGAGAGTTTACACACCTTC. This translates into CASSQVPGTESLHTF. This chain connects TRBV4-1 to TRBJ1-2; TRBD1 is a possible D gene (5 bases). This CDR3 comprises 15 residues. Germline-derived CDR1 and CDR2 are MGHRA and YSYEKL. The V end was cut by 3 bases, the J end by 12 bases, with 23 bases between.

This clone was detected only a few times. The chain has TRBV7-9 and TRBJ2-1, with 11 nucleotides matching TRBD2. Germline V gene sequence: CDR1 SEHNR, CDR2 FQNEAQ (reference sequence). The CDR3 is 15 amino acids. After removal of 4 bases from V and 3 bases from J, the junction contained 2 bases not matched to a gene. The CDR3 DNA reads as TGTGCCAGCAGCTCCGGGACTAGCGGCTACAATGAGCAGTTCTTC. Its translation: CASSSGTSGYNEQFF.

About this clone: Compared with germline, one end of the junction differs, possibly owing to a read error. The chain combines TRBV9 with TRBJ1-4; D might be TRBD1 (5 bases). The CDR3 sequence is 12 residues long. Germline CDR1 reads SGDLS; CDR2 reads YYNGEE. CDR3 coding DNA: TGTGCCAGCAGCGTAGCTTTGTCCCGGGGGATTTTT. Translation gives CASSVALSRGIF.

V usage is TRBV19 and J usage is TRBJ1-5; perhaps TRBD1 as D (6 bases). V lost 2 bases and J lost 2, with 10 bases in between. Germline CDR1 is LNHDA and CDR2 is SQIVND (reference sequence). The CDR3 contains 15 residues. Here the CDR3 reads CASSITGWGNQPQHF. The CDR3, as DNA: TGTGCCAGTAGTATAACAGGGTGGGGCAATCAGCCCCAGCATTTT.

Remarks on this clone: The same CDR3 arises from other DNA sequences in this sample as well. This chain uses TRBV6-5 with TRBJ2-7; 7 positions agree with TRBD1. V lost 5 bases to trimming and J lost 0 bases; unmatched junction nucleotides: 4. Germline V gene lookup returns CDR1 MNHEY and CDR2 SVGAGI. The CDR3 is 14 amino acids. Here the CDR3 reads CASSPGQVSYEQYF. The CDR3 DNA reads TGTGCCAGCAGTCCAGGACAGGTCTCCTACGAGCAGTACTTC.

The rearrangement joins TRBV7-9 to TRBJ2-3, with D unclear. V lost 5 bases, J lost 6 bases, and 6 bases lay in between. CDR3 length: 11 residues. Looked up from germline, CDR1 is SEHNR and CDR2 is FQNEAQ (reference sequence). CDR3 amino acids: CASSPQDTQYF. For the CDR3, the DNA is TGTGCCAGCAGCCCCCAGGATACGCAGTATTTT.

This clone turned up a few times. The CDR3 nucleotides read TGTGCCAGCAGCTCCGGGACAGGGAGCCATCAGCCCCAGCATTTT. Encoded protein: CASSSGTGSHQPQHF. The V call is TRBV5-4, the J call TRBJ1-5; TRBD1 agrees at 9 bases. Germline loops: CDR1 SGHNT, CDR2 YYREEE (reference sequence). This CDR3 is 15 amino acids long. V was pared by 3 bases and J by 5 bases, with 6 bases of the junction left unmatched.

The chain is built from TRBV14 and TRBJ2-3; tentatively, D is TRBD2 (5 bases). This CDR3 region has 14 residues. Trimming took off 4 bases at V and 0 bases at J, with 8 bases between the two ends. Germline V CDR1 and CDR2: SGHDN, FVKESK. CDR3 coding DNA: TGTGCCAGCAGCCCTCGGACTAGCACAGATACGCAGTATTTT. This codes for CASSPRTSTDTQYF.

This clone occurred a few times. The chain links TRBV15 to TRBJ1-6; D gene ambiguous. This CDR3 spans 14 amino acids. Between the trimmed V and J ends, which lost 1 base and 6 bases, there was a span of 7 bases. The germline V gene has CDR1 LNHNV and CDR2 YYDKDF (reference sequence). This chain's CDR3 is CATSRAGTNSPLHF. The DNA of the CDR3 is TGTGCCACCAGCAGAGCAGGAACTAATTCACCCCTCCACTTT.

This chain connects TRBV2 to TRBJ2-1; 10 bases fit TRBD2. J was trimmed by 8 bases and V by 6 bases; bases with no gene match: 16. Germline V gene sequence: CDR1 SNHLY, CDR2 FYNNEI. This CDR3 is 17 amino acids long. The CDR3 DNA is TGTGCCAGCAGCCCGGGAGTGGCTAGCGGGAGTGACGATGAGCAGTTCTTC. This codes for CASSPGVASGSDDEQFF.

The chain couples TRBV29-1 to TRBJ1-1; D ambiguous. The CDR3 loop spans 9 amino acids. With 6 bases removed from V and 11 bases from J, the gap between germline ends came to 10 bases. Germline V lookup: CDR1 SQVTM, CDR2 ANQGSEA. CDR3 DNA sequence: TGCAGCGTGGACGGGGAGGCTTTCTTT. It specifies CSVDGEAFF.

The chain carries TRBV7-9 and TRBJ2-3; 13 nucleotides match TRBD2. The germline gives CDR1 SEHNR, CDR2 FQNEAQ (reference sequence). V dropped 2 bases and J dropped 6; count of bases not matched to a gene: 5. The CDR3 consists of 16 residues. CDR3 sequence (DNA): TGTGCCAGCAGCTTAACTAGCGGGAGGGTCGGGGATACGCAGTATTTT. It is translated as CASSLTSGRVGDTQYF. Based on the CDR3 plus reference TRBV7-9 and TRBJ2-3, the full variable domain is DTGVSQNPRHKITKRGQNVTFRCDPISEHNRLYWYRQTLGQGPEFLTYFQNEAQLEKSRLLSDRFSAERPKGSFSTLEIQRTEQGDSAMYLCASSLTSGRVGDTQYFGPGTRLTVL.

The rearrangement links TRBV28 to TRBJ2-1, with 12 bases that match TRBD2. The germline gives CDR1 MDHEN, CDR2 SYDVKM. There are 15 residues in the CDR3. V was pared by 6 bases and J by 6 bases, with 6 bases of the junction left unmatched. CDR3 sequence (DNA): TGTGCCAGCAGACAGACTAGCGGGAGTTTCAATGAGCAGTTCTTC. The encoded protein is CASRQTSGSFNEQFF.

Written as DNA, the CDR3 is TGCAGCGTTGCACTCAGGGAACACTATGGCTACACCTTC. It specifies CSVALREHYGYTF. V and J are TRBV29-1 and TRBJ1-2; a weak D match, TRBD1 (5 bases). CDR1 is SQVTM, CDR2 ANQGSEA, per germline. Trimming took off 4 bases at V and 3 bases at J, with 12 bases between the two ends. The CDR3 runs 13 residues.

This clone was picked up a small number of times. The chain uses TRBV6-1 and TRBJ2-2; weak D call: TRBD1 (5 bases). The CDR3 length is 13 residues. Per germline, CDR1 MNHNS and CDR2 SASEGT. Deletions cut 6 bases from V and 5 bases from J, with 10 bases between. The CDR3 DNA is TGTGCCAGCAGCGCCAGGGAAACCGGGGAGCTGTTTTTT. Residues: CASSARETGELFF.

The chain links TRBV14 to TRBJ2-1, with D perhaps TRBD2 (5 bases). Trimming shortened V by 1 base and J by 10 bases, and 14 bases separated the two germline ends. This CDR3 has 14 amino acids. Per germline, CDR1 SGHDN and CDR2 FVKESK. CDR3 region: CASSQAILAGEQFF. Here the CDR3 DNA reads TGTGCCAGCAGCCAAGCTATCCTAGCAGGCGAGCAGTTCTTC.

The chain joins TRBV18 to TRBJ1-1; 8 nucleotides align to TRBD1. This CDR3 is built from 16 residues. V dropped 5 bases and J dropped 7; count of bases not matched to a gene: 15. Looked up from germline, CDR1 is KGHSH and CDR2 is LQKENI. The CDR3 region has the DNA TGTGCCAGCTCAACCGGGACAGGCCGGGCACTATATGAAGCTTTCTTT. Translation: CASSTGTGRALYEAFF.

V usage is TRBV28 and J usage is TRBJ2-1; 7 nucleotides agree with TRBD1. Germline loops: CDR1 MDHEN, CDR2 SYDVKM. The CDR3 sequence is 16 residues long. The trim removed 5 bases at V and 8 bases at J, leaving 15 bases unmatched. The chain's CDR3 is CASSARQGRVGHEQFF. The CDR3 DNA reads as TGTGCCAGCAGTGCCCGACAGGGAAGGGTTGGGCATGAGCAGTTCTTC.

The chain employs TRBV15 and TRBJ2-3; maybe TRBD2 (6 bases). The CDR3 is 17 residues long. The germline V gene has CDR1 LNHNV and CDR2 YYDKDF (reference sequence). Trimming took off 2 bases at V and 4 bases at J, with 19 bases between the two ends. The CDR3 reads CATSRRAGWRGPDTQYF. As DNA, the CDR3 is TGTGCCACCAGCAGAAGGGCGGGCTGGCGGGGCCCAGATACGCAGTATTTT.

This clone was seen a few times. CDR3 region: CASSFGRSGETQYF. CDR3 bases: TGCGCCAGCAGCTTCGGGAGGTCGGGAGAGACCCAGTACTTC. The chain couples TRBV5-1 to TRBJ2-5; 7 bases are a match to TRBD2. V lost 2 bases and J lost 4; bases outside the gene matches: 5. This CDR3 has 14 residues. In germline, CDR1 is SGHRS, CDR2 YFSETQ.

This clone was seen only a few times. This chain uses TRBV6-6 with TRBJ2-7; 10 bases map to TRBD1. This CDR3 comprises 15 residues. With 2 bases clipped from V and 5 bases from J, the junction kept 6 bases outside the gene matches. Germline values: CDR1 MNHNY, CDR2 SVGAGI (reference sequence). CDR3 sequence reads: CASSYPDRGLDEQYF. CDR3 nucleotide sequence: TGTGCCAGCAGTTACCCCGACAGGGGGCTCGACGAGCAGTACTTC.

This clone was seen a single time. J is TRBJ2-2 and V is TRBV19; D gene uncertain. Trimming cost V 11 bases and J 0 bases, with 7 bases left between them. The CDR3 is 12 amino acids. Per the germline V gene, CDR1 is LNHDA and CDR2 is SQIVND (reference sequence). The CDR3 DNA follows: TGTGCCGGAGTTTCGAACACCGGGGAGCTGTTTTTT. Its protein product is CAGVSNTGELFF.